This T cell receptor (beta chain) was obtained from a study of cytomegalovirus exposure and HLA in healthy donors. In the study overall: Out of roughly 170 million T cells, an earlier analysis found over 100 million unique TCR beta sequences in total. Overall study findings and caveats: Researchers counted 164 TCR beta chains as cytomegalovirus-associated. There were reportedly fewer N-insertions in an Asian-associated ancestry cluster than the roughly 670-donor mean, in a later analysis. Data from an earlier analysis indicated that most TCR beta V segments were productive either about 87% or about 30% of the time.

This clone was picked up one time. Antigen: not known. The V segment lost 4 bases and the J segment 4 bases; nucleotides outside the gene matches: 6. Germline loops: CDR1 SGHRS, CDR2 YFSETQ. This CDR3 comprises 14 residues. PCR amplification relied on 60 Vbeta primers (plus 13 Jbeta primers). The assay was immunoSEQ multiplex PCR, and TCRdb's table has in-frame clones only and misses some. Among around 110,000 clones listed, 75% to 90% were seen once. Sequenced sample: PBMCs. This chain uses TRBV5-1 with TRBJ2-7, with 9 bases identical to TRBD1. The clonotype originates from a man younger than 40 in good health and CMV-seronegative. CDR3 protein: CASSQGQGTYEQYF. The CDR3 bases are TGCGCCAGCAGCCAAGGACAGGGGACGTACGAGCAGTACTTC.